These 20 T cell receptor beta chains share one sample of origin, sequenced in a study of blood T cell repertoires in COVID-19. Method: immunoSEQ multiplex PCR; TCRdb's copy keeps in-frame clones and lacks some. The table includes more than 150,000 clones, approximately 87% detected once. Sequencing was performed on peripheral blood. The receptors were sampled from a woman aged 70-85 years with COVID-19, enrolled during active disease.

The chain carries TRBV28 and TRBJ2-5; 9 bases line up with TRBD2. The J segment lost 5 bases and the V segment lost 3 bases, leaving 7 bases of the junction unmatched. Looked up from germline, CDR1 is MDHEN and CDR2 is SYDVKM. The CDR3 totals 15 residues. As DNA, the CDR3 is TGTGCCAGCAGTTTCCCGACTAGCGGACGGGAGACCCAGTACTTC. Protein product: CASSFPTSGRETQYF.

DNA of the CDR3: TGTGCCAGCTCAGCGACAGGGGGCAGCGCTGAAGCTTTCTTT. Translation gives CASSATGGSAEAFF. The chain has TRBV18 and TRBJ1-1, with 10 bases fitting TRBD1. The junction had 6 bases not matched to a gene; V was cut back by 5 bases and J by 6 bases. The CDR3 length is 14 residues. The germline gives CDR1 KGHSH, CDR2 LQKENI.

V is TRBV6-5 and J is TRBJ2-7; 8 nucleotides agree with TRBD1. Germline-derived CDR1 and CDR2 are MNHEY and SVGAGI. The CDR3 is 14 residues long. Trimming at V came to 6 bases and at J to 4 bases, leaving 8 bases not matched to a gene. This chain's CDR3 is CASSWTGLIYEQYF. In nucleotides, the CDR3 is TGTGCCAGCAGCTGGACAGGGTTGATTTACGAGCAGTACTTC.

The rearrangement joins TRBV29-1 to TRBJ1-5; the D is unclear. Germline CDR1 reads SQVTM; CDR2 reads ANQGSEA. The CDR3 is made up of 15 amino acids. V was trimmed by 5 bases and J by 0 bases, leaving 14 bases between them. The CDR3 DNA follows: TGCAGCGTTTCAGACCCCTGGAGTAGCAATCAGCCCCAGCATTTT. Residues: CSVSDPWSSNQPQHF.

The genes are TRBV30 and TRBJ2-7; 8 bases match TRBD1. The junction had 12 bases not matched to a gene; V was cut back by 0 bases and J by 5 bases. The CDR3 runs 16 residues. Germline assignment: CDR1 GTSNPN and CDR2 SVGIG (reference sequence). The CDR3 reads CAWSVGTRTGNDEQYF. The CDR3 nucleotides read TGTGCCTGGAGTGTAGGGACCCGGACAGGGAACGACGAGCAGTACTTC. Based on the CDR3 plus reference TRBV30 and TRBJ2-7, the full variable domain is SQTIHQWPATLVQPVGSPLSLECTVEGTSNPNLYWYRQAAGRGLQLLFYSVGIGQISSEVPQNLSASRPQDRQFILSSKKLLLSDSGFYLCAWSVGTRTGNDEQYFGPGTRLTVT.

The rearrangement links TRBV27 to TRBJ2-2; possibly TRBD1 for D (5 bases). The CDR3 sequence is 14 residues long. Germline CDR1 reads MNHEY; CDR2 reads SMNVEV (reference sequence). V lost 4 bases and J lost 4, with 10 bases in between. In nucleotides, the CDR3 is TGTGCCAGCAGTTACCCGGACACCACCGGGGAGCTGTTTTTT. It encodes CASSYPDTTGELFF.

The chain is built from TRBV24-1 and TRBJ2-5; a possible D gene is TRBD2 (5 bases). Germline-derived CDR1 and CDR2 are KGHDR and SFDVKD. This CDR3 spans 15 amino acids. With 4 bases removed from V and 4 bases from J, the gap between germline ends came to 15 bases. CDR3 coding DNA: TGTGCCACCAGTGACCGCACTAGTACCCGAGAGACCCAGTACTTC. It is translated as CATSDRTSTRETQYF.

This sequence joins TRBV27 and TRBJ1-5, with D unresolved. V gave up 2 bases and J gave up 3 bases, with 11 bases separating them. The CDR3 has 15 amino acids. The germline V gene has CDR1 MNHEY and CDR2 SMNVEV (reference sequence). CDR3 loop: CASSLGGMINQPQHF. For the CDR3, the DNA is TGTGCCAGCAGTTTAGGAGGGATGATCAATCAGCCCCAGCATTTT.

The chain recombines TRBV7-9 with TRBJ1-5, with TRBD1 matching over 12 bases. Germline V gene lookup returns CDR1 SEHNR and CDR2 FQNEAQ (reference sequence). With V trimmed by 6 bases and J by 6 bases, 9 bases remained unmatched. The CDR3 totals 16 residues. This CDR3 is CASSHGTGGAVQPQHF. The CDR3 DNA reads as TGTGCCAGCAGTCATGGGACAGGGGGCGCGGTTCAGCCCCAGCATTTT.

This clone was seen more than once but under ten times. The gene calls are TRBV3-1 (or the pseudogene TRBV3-2) and TRBJ1-4, with 7 nucleotides matching TRBD1. Germline assignment: CDR1 LGHDT and CDR2 YNNKEL (reference sequence). Unmatched junction bases numbered 9, after V lost 0 bases and J lost 8 bases. This CDR3 comprises 16 residues. The CDR3 sequence: CASSQEGAGGGEKLFF. CDR3 nucleotides: TGTGCCAGCAGCCAAGAGGGAGCAGGGGGTGGAGAAAAACTGTTTTTT.

The chain has TRBV21-1 and TRBJ2-7; the table calls TRBD2, which could not be checked here. TRBV21-1 is a pseudogene locus. The CDR3 has 17 residues. DNA for the CDR3: TGTGCCAGCAGCAGGGGAGGCCCTAGCAAGTGGTTCCACGAGCAGTACTTC. It codes for CASSRGGPSKWFHEQYF.

CDR3 in DNA: TGTGCCAGCAGCCAAGATCGGACAGGGTTTGGGGAGCAGTACTTC. Translation gives CASSQDRTGFGEQYF. This sequence joins TRBV3-1 (or the pseudogene TRBV3-2) and TRBJ2-7, with TRBD1 matching over 8 bases. The junction had 8 bases not matched to a gene; V was cut back by 0 bases and J by 7 bases. This CDR3 spans 15 amino acids. The germline gives CDR1 LGHDT, CDR2 YNNKEL (reference sequence).

This rearrangement joins TRBV9 to TRBJ2-5, with D perhaps TRBD1 (5 bases). In germline, CDR1 is SGDLS, CDR2 YYNGEE. V was trimmed by 3 bases and J by 5 bases, leaving 23 bases between them. The CDR3 has 17 amino acids. This CDR3 is CASSAPQGQLTVETQYF. The CDR3 bases are TGTGCCAGCAGCGCCCCCCAAGGACAACTCACCGTGGAGACCCAGTACTTC.

This clone was detected a few times. The chain joins TRBV5-1 to TRBJ1-2; TRBD1 matches 8 bases. Germline loops: CDR1 SGHRS, CDR2 YFSETQ. Trimming removed 0 bases from V and 7 bases from J; junction bases left unmatched: 8. The CDR3 length is 15 residues. The CDR3 protein is CASSLETGVTGGYTF. In DNA form, the CDR3 reads TGCGCCAGCAGCTTGGAGACAGGGGTCACAGGTGGCTACACCTTC.

The CDR3 coding sequence is TGTGCCAGCAGTGATTCGGGGAATTCGAATTCACCCCTCCACTTT. This codes for CASSDSGNSNSPLHF. This chain joins TRBV25-1 and TRBJ1-6, with unresolved D. The CDR3 sequence is 15 residues long. The V gene's germline CDR1 is MGHDK and CDR2 SYGVNS. V gave up 3 bases and J gave up 7 bases, with 13 bases separating them.

The V and J genes are TRBV5-1 and TRBJ1-5; 8 bases agree with TRBD1. J gave up 1 base and V 4 bases, and 4 bases lay outside the gene matches. The CDR3 consists of 15 residues. The germline CDR1 and CDR2 sequences are SGHRS and YFSETQ. The CDR3 DNA reads TGCGCCAGCAGCAGCGGACAGGGAAGCAATCAGCCCCAGCATTTT. It codes for CASSSGQGSNQPQHF.

The gene calls are TRBV27 and TRBJ2-6; no clear D. The CDR3 is made up of 14 amino acids. Germline V CDR1 and CDR2: MNHEY, SMNVEV (reference sequence). The V end lost 5 bases, the J end lost 4 bases, and 9 bases lay between the germline ends. CDR3 residues: CASSTNGGANVLTF. The CDR3 region has the DNA TGTGCCAGCAGTACCAACGGGGGGGCCAACGTCCTGACTTTC.

The chain employs TRBV28 and TRBJ1-1, with D maybe TRBD1 (6 bases). The V end lost 4 bases, the J end lost 10 bases, and 7 bases lay between the germline ends. The CDR3 has 10 amino acids. Per the germline V gene, CDR1 is MDHEN and CDR2 is SYDVKM. CDR3 residues: CASSSGVAFF. DNA for the CDR3: TGTGCCAGCAGTTCAGGGGTAGCTTTCTTT.

The CDR3 loop reads CASSQGGFLLAARNTGELFF. CDR3 DNA: TGTGCCAGCAGTCAAGGGGGGTTCCTACTAGCGGCAAGGAACACCGGGGAGCTGTTTTTT. J is TRBJ2-2 and V is TRBV2; 8 bases are shared with TRBD2. The CDR3 spans 20 residues. J gave up 1 base and V 5 bases, and 18 bases lay outside the gene matches. The V gene's germline CDR1 is SNHLY and CDR2 FYNNEI.

This chain uses TRBV27 with TRBJ1-1; maybe TRBD1 (6 bases). This CDR3 comprises 14 residues. Germline V gene lookup returns CDR1 MNHEY and CDR2 SMNVEV (reference sequence). V lost 5 bases and J lost 1, with 11 bases in between. This chain's CDR3 is CASSRRGQNTEAFF. In DNA, the CDR3 is TGTGCCAGCAGTCGAAGGGGACAGAACACTGAAGCTTTCTTT.